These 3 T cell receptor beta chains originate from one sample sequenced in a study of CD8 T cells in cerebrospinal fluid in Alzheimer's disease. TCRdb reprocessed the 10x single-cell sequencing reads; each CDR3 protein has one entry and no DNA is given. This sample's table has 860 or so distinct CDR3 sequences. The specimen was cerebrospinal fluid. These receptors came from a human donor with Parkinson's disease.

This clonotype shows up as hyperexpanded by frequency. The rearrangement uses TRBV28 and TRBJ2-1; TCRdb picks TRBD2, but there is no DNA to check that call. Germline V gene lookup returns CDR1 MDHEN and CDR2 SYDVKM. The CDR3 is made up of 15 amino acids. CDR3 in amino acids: CASSRLERKDNEQFF. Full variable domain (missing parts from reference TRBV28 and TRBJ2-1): DVKVTQSSRYLVKRTGEKVFLECVQDMDHENMFWYRQDPGLGLRLIYFSYDVKMKEKGDIPEGYSVSREKKERFSLILESASTNQTSMYLCASSRLERKDNEQFFGPGTRLTVL.

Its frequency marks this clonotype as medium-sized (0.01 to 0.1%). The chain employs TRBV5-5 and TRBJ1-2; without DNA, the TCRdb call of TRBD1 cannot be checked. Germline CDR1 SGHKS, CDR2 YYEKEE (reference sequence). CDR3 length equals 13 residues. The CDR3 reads CASTGGTGYGYTF.

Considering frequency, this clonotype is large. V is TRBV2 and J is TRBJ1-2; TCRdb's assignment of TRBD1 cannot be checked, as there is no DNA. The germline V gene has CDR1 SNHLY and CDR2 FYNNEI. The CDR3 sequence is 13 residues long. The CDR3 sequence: CASSERGEGGYTF.